What follows describes a single T cell receptor beta chain. Its antigen is as yet unknown. V lost 5 bases and J 5 bases, leaving 15 bases between the germline ends. The germline CDR1 and CDR2 sequences are SEHNR and FQNEAQ (reference sequence). The CDR3 is made up of 14 amino acids. The entry originates in a study of cytomegalovirus exposure and HLA in healthy donors. The study, taken as a whole, reports: Further analysis was carried out later, and it showed several of the most significant clusters appearing linked to common viral pathogens. An assumption of roughly uniform sequencing depth across donors underlay the presence/absence analyses. TCR beta V- and J-gene trimming was later associated with a missense DCLRE1C variant. TRBV6-2, TRBV6-3 and some other V segments were unresolvable in 87-base-pair reads.

The PCR ran on 60 Vbeta and 13 Jbeta primers. The assay was immunoSEQ multiplex PCR, and TCRdb's table has in-frame clones only and misses some. The sample carries under 250,000 clones, about three quarters recorded once. Input material: PBMCs. The sequence was collected from a male donor in good health and CMV-seronegative. This chain links TRBV7-9 with TRBJ2-5, with D perhaps TRBD1 (6 bases). The CDR3 nucleotides read TGTGCCAGCAGCCTTTCAGGGGCGGTCGAGACCCAGTACTTC. As protein: CASSLSGAVETQYF. The entire variable domain, with the rest obtained from reference TRBV7-9 and TRBJ2-5, is as follows: DTGVSQNPRHKITKRGQNVTFRCDPISEHNRLYWYRQTLGQGPEFLTYFQNEAQLEKSRLLSDRFSAERPKGSFSTLEIQRTEQGDSAMYLCASSLSGAVETQYFGPGTRLLVL.